Listed below are T cell receptor beta chains from one sample, sequenced in a study of blood T cell repertoires in COVID-19. The method was immunoSEQ multiplex PCR; TCRdb's version includes in-frame clones alone and lacks a portion of them. The sample shows about 200,000 clones, about 84% of them seen only once. Material for sequencing was peripheral blood. These receptor sequences come from an elderly woman with acute or convalescent COVID-19. Both conserved end residues are part of each CDR3. The D gene is left open where the match is weak. Expanded clones are given a class, and other clones once, few, many or no size at all.

>TRBV19|TRBJ1-5|-|-|16
TGTGCCAGTAGCTTTGGGACAAAGTATAGCAATCAGCCCCAGCATTTT
CASSFGTKYSNQPQHF
>TRBV19|TRBJ1-5|-|-|14
TGTGCCAGTAGTATATCGGACAGTAATCAGCCCCAGCATTTT
CASSISDSNQPQHF
>TRBV6-1|TRBJ2-1|TRBD1|-|15
TGTGCCAGCAGTGAGACAGGGGGCTCCTACAATGAGCAGTTCTTC
CASSETGGSYNEQFF
>TRBV6-5|TRBJ1-6|TRBD1|-|15
TGTGCCAGCAGCCCCTTACAGGGGGTAAGGTCACCCCTCCACTTT
CASSPLQGVRSPLHF
>TRBV6-5|TRBJ1-5|-|-|13
TGTGCCAGCAGTCCGGGTCTTTATCAGCCCCAGCATTTT
CASSPGLYQPQHF
>TRBV30|TRBJ2-7|TRBD1|-|13
TGTGCCTCGAGGAAGGACAGGGCTTACGAGCAGTACTTC
CASRKDRAYEQYF
>TRBV3-1/TRBV3-2|TRBJ1-2|-|once|12
TGTGCCAGCAGCCAGTCGGGGTATGGCTACACCTTC
CASSQSGYGYTF
>TRBV7-9|TRBJ1-1|-|-|14
TGTGCCAGCAGCTTAGGTCAGGGGCCGGGTGCAGCTTTCTTT
CASSLGQGPGAAFF
>TRBV19|TRBJ1-6|-|-|15
TGTGCCAGTAGTATACCGGGGGCCTATAATTCACCCCTCCACTTT
CASSIPGAYNSPLHF
>TRBV2|TRBJ2-7|TRBD2|-|15
TGTGCCAGCAGTGAAAGTCGACTAGCTACCTACGAGCAGTACTTC
CASSESRLATYEQYF
>TRBV14|TRBJ2-3|TRBD1|once|15
TGTGCCAGCAGCCTGCGGACAGGGACCACAGATACGCAGTATTTT
CASSLRTGTTDTQYF
>TRBV19|TRBJ1-1|-|-|13
TGTGCCAGTAGTATCCGCGGGAACACTGAAGCTTTCTTT
CASSIRGNTEAFF
>TRBV5-4|TRBJ1-1|TRBD1|once|15
TGTGCCAGCAGCTTGATTTCCGGACAGGGAACTGAAGCTTTCTTT
CASSLISGQGTEAFF
>TRBV19|TRBJ1-5|TRBD1|-|13
TGTGCCAGTAGAGGGACAGGGGGGCAGCCCCAGCATTTT
CASRGTGGQPQHF
>TRBV5-4|TRBJ1-4|TRBD1|-|15
TGTGCCAGCAGCTTACAGCAGGGGGCAGGTGAAAAACTGTTTTTT
CASSLQQGAGEKLFF
>TRBV14|TRBJ1-2|-|few|12
TGTGCCAGCAGCCAAGTCGGTGGTGGCTACACCTTC
CASSQVGGGYTF
>TRBV4-1|TRBJ1-1|TRBD1|-|14
TGCGCCAGCAGCCAAGAACAGGGGGACACTGAAGCTTTCTTT
CASSQEQGDTEAFF
>TRBV12-3/TRBV12-4|TRBJ1-1|-|few|13
TGTGCCAGCAGTTTCAACAAGAACACTGAAGCTTTCTTT
CASSFNKNTEAFF
>TRBV5-1|TRBJ2-5|-|-|15
TGCGCCAGCAGCTTGGGTGGGAGTAGGCGGGAGACCCAGTACTTC
CASSLGGSRRETQYF
>TRBV5-5|TRBJ2-5|-|-|15
TGTGCCAGCAGCCCCAGGTTGACCGAACAAGAGACCCAGTACTTC
CASSPRLTEQETQYF
>TRBV6-6|TRBJ1-5|-|-|15
TGTGCCAGCAGTTACTCGCGGGGAGGCAATCAGCCCCAGCATTTT
CASSYSRGGNQPQHF
>TRBV11-2|TRBJ1-2|-|-|15
TGTGCCAGCAAAAGCTTGGTCCCCCGACATCATGGCTACACCTTC
CASKSLVPRHHGYTF
>TRBV5-1|TRBJ1-2|-|few|14
TGCGCCAGCAGCAAACGACAGGAGGCCCACGGCTACACCTTC
CASSKRQEAHGYTF
>TRBV5-4|TRBJ2-2|-|-|16
TGTGCCAGCAGCTTATCCCGCAGCGGGCGTCCCGGGGAGCTGTTTTTT
CASSLSRSGRPGELFF
>TRBV27|TRBJ2-1|-|few|12
TGTGCCAGCAGTTCCAGGGGCAATGAGCAGTTCTTC
CASSSRGNEQFF
>TRBV6-2/TRBV6-3|TRBJ1-2|-|few|12
TGTGCCAGCAGTCTAAATAGCTATGGCTACACCTTC
CASSLNSYGYTF
>TRBV19|TRBJ1-6|TRBD1|-|15
TGTGCCAGTAGTGAAAGGACAGGGGGAAATTCACCCCTCCACTTT
CASSERTGGNSPLHF
>TRBV3-1/TRBV3-2|TRBJ2-5|-|-|15
TGTGCCAGCAGCCAAGAGGGCACAGGGTGGGAGACCCAGTACTTC
CASSQEGTGWETQYF
>TRBV5-8|TRBJ2-1|TRBD2|-|16
TGTGCCAGCAGCCGGGGGGGGCAGGGGAGATACAATGAGCAGTTCTTC
CASSRGGQGRYNEQFF
>TRBV6-5|TRBJ1-2|TRBD1|-|14
TGTGCCAGCAAACCGGGACAGGAGGCAGAGGGCTACACCTTC
CASKPGQEAEGYTF
>TRBV28|TRBJ2-2|-|-|14
TGTGCCAGCAGGAAACAGACGAACACCGGGGAGCTGTTTTTT
CASRKQTNTGELFF
>TRBV5-1|TRBJ2-3|TRBD2|few|18
TGCGCCAGCAGCTTTCCTAGTAGCGGGAGGGAAAGCACAGATACGCAGTATTTT
CASSFPSSGRESTDTQYF
>TRBV19|TRBJ2-3|TRBD2|-|12
TGTGCCACCCGGGGGGGCGCAGATACGCAGTATTTT
CATRGGADTQYF
>TRBV5-1|TRBJ2-1|TRBD1|few|16
TGCGCCAGCAGCTGGACCCCGTTAGGGGGCACAAATGAGCAGTTCTTC
CASSWTPLGGTNEQFF
>TRBV30|TRBJ1-5|TRBD1|many|17
TGTGCCTGGGACAGGGGACGGACCGGATATAGCAATCAGCCCCAGCATTTT
CAWDRGRTGYSNQPQHF
>TRBV5-6|TRBJ2-3|TRBD1|once|16
TGTGCCAGCAGCTTCGGGACAGGGAAACCCACAGATACGCAGTATTTT
CASSFGTGKPTDTQYF
>TRBV28|TRBJ1-1|-|-|15
TGTGCCAGCAGACTAGACCTAATAGGGAACACTGAAGCTTTCTTT
CASRLDLIGNTEAFF
>TRBV5-4|TRBJ2-1|TRBD2|-|14
TGTGCCAGCAGCTTACCGGGGGGGCACAATGAGCAGTTCTTC
CASSLPGGHNEQFF
>TRBV11-2|TRBJ2-5|TRBD1|-|13
TGTGCCAGCAGCCTCGACAGGGACGAGACCCAGTACTTC
CASSLDRDETQYF
>TRBV19|TRBJ1-2|TRBD1|-|14
TGTGCCAGTAGTCGCGGACAGGTGAACTATGGCTACACCTTC
CASSRGQVNYGYTF